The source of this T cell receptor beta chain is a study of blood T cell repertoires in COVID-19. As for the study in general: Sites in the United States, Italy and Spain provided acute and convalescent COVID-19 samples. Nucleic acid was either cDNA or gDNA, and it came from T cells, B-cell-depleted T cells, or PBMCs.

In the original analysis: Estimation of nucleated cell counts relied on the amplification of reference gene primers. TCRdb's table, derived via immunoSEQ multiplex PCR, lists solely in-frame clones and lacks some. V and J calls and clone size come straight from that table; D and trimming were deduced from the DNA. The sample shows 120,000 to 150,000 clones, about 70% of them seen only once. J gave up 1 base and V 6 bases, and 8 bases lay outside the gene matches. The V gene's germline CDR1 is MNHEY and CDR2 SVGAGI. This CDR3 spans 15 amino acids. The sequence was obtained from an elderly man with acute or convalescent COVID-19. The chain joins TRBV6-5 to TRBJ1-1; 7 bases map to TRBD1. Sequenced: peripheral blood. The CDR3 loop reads CASRRQGWGNTEAFF. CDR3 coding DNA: TGTGCCAGCAGACGACAGGGATGGGGGAACACTGAAGCTTTCTTT.